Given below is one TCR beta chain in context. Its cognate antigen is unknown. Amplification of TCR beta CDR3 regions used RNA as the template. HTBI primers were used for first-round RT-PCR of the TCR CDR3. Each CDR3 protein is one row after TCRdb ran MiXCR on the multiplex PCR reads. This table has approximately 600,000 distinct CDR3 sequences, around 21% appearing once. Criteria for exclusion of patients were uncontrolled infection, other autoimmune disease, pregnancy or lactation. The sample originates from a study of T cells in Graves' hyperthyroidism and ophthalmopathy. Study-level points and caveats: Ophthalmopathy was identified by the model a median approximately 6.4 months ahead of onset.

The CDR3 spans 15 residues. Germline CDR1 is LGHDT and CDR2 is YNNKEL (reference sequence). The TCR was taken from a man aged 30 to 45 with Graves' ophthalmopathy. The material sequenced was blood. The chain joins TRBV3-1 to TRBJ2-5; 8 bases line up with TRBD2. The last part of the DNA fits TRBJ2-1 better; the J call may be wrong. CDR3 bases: TGTGCCAGCAGCCAAGATTCGGGGGGGCAAGAGACCCAGTTCTTC. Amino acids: CASSQDSGGQETQFF.